Presented here are 2 T cell receptor beta chains from one specimen sequenced in a study of blood T cell repertoires in COVID-19. The method was immunoSEQ multiplex PCR; TCRdb's version includes in-frame clones alone and lacks a portion of them. The sample contains about 260,000 clones, approximately 86% of which appear only once. The sample was peripheral blood. The receptors derive from a man between 18 and 29 years old with active or convalescent COVID-19.

J is TRBJ1-5 and V is TRBV28; 9 bases are a match to TRBD1. The germline V gene has CDR1 MDHEN and CDR2 SYDVKM. The CDR3 loop spans 15 amino acids. V trimming: 6 bases; J trimming: 3 bases; junction bases outside the gene matches: 6. CDR3 sequence: CASRTGQGFNQPQHF. The CDR3 region has the DNA TGTGCCAGCAGAACGGGACAGGGTTTCAATCAGCCCCAGCATTTT.

CDR3 sequence: CASSLAVQETQYF. The CDR3 DNA sequence: TGTGCCAGCTCACTGGCCGTCCAAGAGACCCAGTACTTC. The chain links TRBV18 to TRBJ2-5; D is ambiguous. The germline gives CDR1 KGHSH, CDR2 LQKENI. The CDR3 covers 13 residues. Trimming stripped 4 bases from V and 1 base from J, with 7 bases between.